This section outlines one T cell receptor (beta chain) sequence together with its context. Its antigen is undetermined. The second PCR ran about 6 to 12 cycles with a sample-barcoded 5' primer and J-beta primers. The template-switch adaptor was a 5' adaptor with 12 random nucleotides. It tagged each cDNA molecule. MiXCR, run by TCRdb on the 5' RACE reads, gives a single entry per CDR3 protein. Of approximately 830,000 distinct CDR3 sequences in the sample, about 62% were seen once. This entry belongs to a study of blood T cells in healthy people across ages. General study results and limits: Shifts in expanded clonotypes may have been confounded by donor CMV status, which was unknown. A roughly linear fall in TCR beta diversity per million T cells was seen with increasing age.

Trimming took 3 bases from V and 0 from J; bases not matched to a gene: 7. Germline CDR1 and CDR2: SQVTM and ANQGSEA. This CDR3 is 16 amino acids long. Each sample yielded at least 6 million isolated PBMCs. This TCR was recovered from a young man in good health. The sample taken for sequencing was blood. The chain carries TRBV29-1 and TRBJ2-7; TRBD1 aligns across 11 bases. CDR3 sequence reads: CSVDGQGAGGSYEQYF. The CDR3 nucleotides read TGCAGCGTTGACGGACAGGGGGCTGGCGGCTCCTACGAGCAGTACTTC.